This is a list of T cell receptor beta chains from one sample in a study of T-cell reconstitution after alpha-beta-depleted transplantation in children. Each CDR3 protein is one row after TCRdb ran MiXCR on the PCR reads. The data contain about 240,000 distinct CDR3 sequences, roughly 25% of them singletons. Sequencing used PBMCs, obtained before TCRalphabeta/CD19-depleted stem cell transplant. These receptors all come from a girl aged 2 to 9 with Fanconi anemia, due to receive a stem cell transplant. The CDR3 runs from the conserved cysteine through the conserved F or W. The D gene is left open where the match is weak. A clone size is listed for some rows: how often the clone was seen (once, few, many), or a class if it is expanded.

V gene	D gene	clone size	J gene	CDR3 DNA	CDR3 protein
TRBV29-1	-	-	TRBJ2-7	TGCAGCGTTGAAGTAGGGCAGGGCTACGAGCAGTACTTC	CSVEVGQGYEQYF
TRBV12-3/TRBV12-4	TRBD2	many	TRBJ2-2	TGTGCCAGCAGTTTAGAGGCCCTTCCTAGCGGTTGGGACGGGGAGCTGTTTTTT	CASSLEALPSGWDGELFF
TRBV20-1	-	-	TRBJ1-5	TGCAGTGCCACCGCGGTCGGGAATCAGCCCCAGCATTTT	CSATAVGNQPQHF
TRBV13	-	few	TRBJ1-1	TGTGCCAGCAGCTTAGATATTTTGCATGCTTTCTTT	CASSLDILHAFF
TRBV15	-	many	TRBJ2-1	TGTGCCACCAGCTATCTTATCTCCTACAATGAGCAGTTCTTC	CATSYLISYNEQFF
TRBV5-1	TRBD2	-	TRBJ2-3	TGCGCCAGCAGCTTGGCGGGGCTAGCGGGAAATGTAGATACGCAGTATTTT	CASSLAGLAGNVDTQYF
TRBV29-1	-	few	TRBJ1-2	TGCAGCGTTGAAAAGGGGGGGGGCTACACCTTC	CSVEKGGGYTF
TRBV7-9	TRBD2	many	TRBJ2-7	TGTGCCAGCAGCTCGAGCGGGGGGCGCCTCTACGAGCAGTACTTC	CASSSSGGRLYEQYF
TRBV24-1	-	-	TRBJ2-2	TGTGCCACCAGTGGGTTGCGGGGCCCGGAGGACACCGGGGAGCTGTTTTTT	CATSGLRGPEDTGELFF
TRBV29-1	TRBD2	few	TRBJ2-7	TGCAGCGTTGTCCCTAGCGGGGTCTCCTACGAGCAGTACTTC	CSVVPSGVSYEQYF
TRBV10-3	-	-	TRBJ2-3	TGTGCCATCAGTGAAGGACCTGGTAGGGCCGGTAACACAGATACGCAGTATTTT	CAISEGPGRAGNTDTQYF
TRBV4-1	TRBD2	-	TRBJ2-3	TGCGCCAGCAGCCAAGTTCCCCGGACTAGCGGGAGGGGAACAGATACGCAGTATTTT	CASSQVPRTSGRGTDTQYF
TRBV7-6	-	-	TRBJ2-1	TGTGCCAGCAGCCCTAGTGGTTCTGAGCAGTTCTTC	CASSPSGSEQFF
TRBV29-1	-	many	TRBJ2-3	TGCAGCGTTGAAGGTAGGGAGAAGACAGATACGCAGTATTTT	CSVEGREKTDTQYF
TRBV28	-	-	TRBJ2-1	TGTGCCATTTCACGAGGGGAAGCCTACAATGAGCAGTTCTTC	CAISRGEAYNEQFF
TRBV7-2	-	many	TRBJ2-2	TGTGCCAGCAGCTTTTCTGTTGACACCGGGGAGCTGTTTTTT	CASSFSVDTGELFF
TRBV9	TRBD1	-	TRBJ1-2	TGTGCCAGCAGCGTAGATGGGACAGCTAACTATGGCTACACCTTC	CASSVDGTANYGYTF
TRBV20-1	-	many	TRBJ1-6	TGCAGTGCTAGAGCCGAAAATTCACCCCTCCACTTT	CSARAENSPLHF
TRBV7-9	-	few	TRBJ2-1	TGTGCCAGCAGCCGCCCAGCCGTAAACAATGAGCAGTTCTTC	CASSRPAVNNEQFF
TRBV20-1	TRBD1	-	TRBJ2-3	TGCAGTGCACTCCGGGACAGGGGAACAGATACGCAGTATTTT	CSALRDRGTDTQYF
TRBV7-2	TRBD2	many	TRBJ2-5	TGTGCCAGCAGCTTATGGGGGGGCCAAGAGACCCAGTACTTC	CASSLWGGQETQYF
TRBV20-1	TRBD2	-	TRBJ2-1	TGCAGTGCCAAGCCCCTAGCGGGAGGGTACAATGAGCAGTTCTTC	CSAKPLAGGYNEQFF
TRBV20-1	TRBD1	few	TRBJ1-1	TGCAGTGCCCTAATTGACAGGGAAGTTCGGGCTTTCTTT	CSALIDREVRAFF
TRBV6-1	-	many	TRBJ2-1	TGTGCCAGCAGACCTCTAGGTCGGGATGAGCAGTTCTTC	CASRPLGRDEQFF
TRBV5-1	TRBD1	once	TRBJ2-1	TGCGCCAGCAGCTTGGAATGGACAGGGGTTTACAATGAGCAGTTCTTC	CASSLEWTGVYNEQFF
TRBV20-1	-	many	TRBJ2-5	TGCAGTGCCTTGGATTGGACAGCACAAGAGACCCAGTACTTC	CSALDWTAQETQYF
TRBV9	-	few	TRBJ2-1	TGTGCCAGCAGCGTAGTCTCTAGCCGCGACAATGAGCAGTTCTTC	CASSVVSSRDNEQFF
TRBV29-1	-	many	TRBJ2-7	TGCAGCGTTGAACGGGAGAACGAGCAGTACTTC	CSVERENEQYF
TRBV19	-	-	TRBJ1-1	TGTGCCAGTAAGAGGCAGAACACTGAAGCTTTCTTT	CASKRQNTEAFF
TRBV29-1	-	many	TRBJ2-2	TGCAGCGTGAGGGGGAGGGGGGTCACCGGGGAGCTGTTTTTT	CSVRGRGVTGELFF
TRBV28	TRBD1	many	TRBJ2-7	TGTGCCACCTTGACAGGGCCCTACGAGCAGTACTTC	CATLTGPYEQYF
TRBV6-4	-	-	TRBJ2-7	TGTGCCAGCAGATCGACAGGCGACTACGAGCAGTACTTC	CASRSTGDYEQYF
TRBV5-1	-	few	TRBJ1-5	TGCGCCAGCAGCCCGGAAGGGACCGCCAGGCAGCCCCAGCATTTT	CASSPEGTARQPQHF
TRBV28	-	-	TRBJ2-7	TGTGCCAGCAGTGCCATTAGCTCCTACGAGCAGTACTTC	CASSAISSYEQYF
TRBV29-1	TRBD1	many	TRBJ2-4	TGCAGCGGCTCTTATCGGACAGGGCATCTAGCCAAAAACATTCAGTACTTC	CSGSYRTGHLAKNIQYF